The source of this TCR beta chain is a study of CD8 T cells in Susac syndrome. Study-wide background: Among the Susac syndrome patients sequenced, about 6 had active disease and fewer than 10 were in remission. General study points: Among active patients and in TEMRA cells, CD8+ clonal expansion in Susac reached its peak.

In regard to this clonotype: The target antigen is unknown.

Diagnostic criteria defined recently for definite or probable disease were met by the Susac syndrome patients. An amount of RNA that ranged from roughly 0.45 to 1 ug was reverse transcribed with random hexamers. MiXCR was run by TCRdb on the immunoSEQ multiplex PCR reads, yielding one entry per CDR3 protein. Of 95,000 to 150,000 distinct CDR3 sequences detected, about 94% appear once; the ten largest clones hold less than 0.3%. Sequenced input: CD8+ T cells from PBMCs. This TCR was sampled from a human donor with Susac syndrome.

The DNA for the CDR3 is TGTGCCACCAGCAGAGATCAGGCTAGCGGAGTCTACGAGCAGTACTTC. It is translated as CATSRDQASGVYEQYF. The V call is TRBV15, the J call TRBJ2-7; TRBD2 matches 7 bases. CDR3 length: 16 amino acids. Germline CDR1 and CDR2: LNHNV and YYDKDF (reference sequence). Losses at the gene ends were 0 bases for V and 3 bases for J; bases not matched to a gene: 8.